The 2 T cell receptor beta chains below all came from one sample that was sequenced in a study of blood T cell repertoires in COVID-19. Sequenced by immunoSEQ multiplex PCR; TCRdb stores in-frame clones only, minus some. Of about 210,000 clones in the sample, around 85% are singletons; the top ten hold around 20%. The sequenced sample consisted of PBMCs or T cells enriched from blood (not recorded which). The receptors stem from a man aged 35 to 55 who had recovered from COVID-19.

The chain couples TRBV28 to TRBJ2-3; possible D gene TRBD2, 6 bases. Germline CDR1 and CDR2: MDHEN and SYDVKM. The V gene lost 5 bases and the J gene lost 0 bases, with 12 bases spanning the gap. This CDR3 contains 15 residues. As DNA, the CDR3 is TGTGCCAGCAGTGGATATAGCGGTAGCACAGATACGCAGTATTTT. Translating gives CASSGYSGSTDTQYF.

The chain has TRBV11-2 and TRBJ1-1, with D tentatively TRBD1 (5 bases). Germline V lookup: CDR1 SGHAT, CDR2 FQNNGV. The V end was cut by 0 bases, the J end by 11 bases, with 13 bases between. The CDR3 has 13 residues. The CDR3 loop reads CASSLEPGGTAFF. CDR3 in DNA: TGTGCCAGCAGCTTAGAACCGGGCGGGACGGCTTTCTTT.